Listed below are T cell receptor beta chains from one sample, sequenced in a study of blood T cell repertoires in COVID-19. Repertoires were generated with immunoSEQ multiplex PCR, while TCRdb's copy carries only in-frame clones and drops some. The sample gives over 350,000 clones, around 89% of which show up once; over 4% is in the top ten. The specimen was peripheral blood. The receptors were sampled from a woman aged 25 to 39 with acute or convalescent COVID-19. CDR3s include the opening cysteine and the closing phenylalanine or tryptophan. D genes are given only for firm matches. The size field is filled for only some rows; it gives once, few, many or a size class.

TRBV9,TRBJ2-7,NA,NA,TGTGCCAGCAGCGTAGGGAGTGGGGGCAGTTACTACGAGCAGTACTTC,CASSVGSGGSYYEQYF
TRBV29-1,TRBJ2-3,NA,TRBD2,TGCAGCGTTCTGGCTAGCGGAGATACGCAGTATTTT,CSVLASGDTQYF
TRBV6-5,TRBJ1-6,NA,TRBD1,TGTGCCAGCAGCCGACAGGGCTCCTATAATTCACCCCTCCACTTT,CASSRQGSYNSPLHF
TRBV6-5,TRBJ1-6,NA,TRBD1,TGTGCCAGCAGAGACAGGGATTCACCCCTCCACTTT,CASRDRDSPLHF
TRBV6-5,TRBJ1-1,NA,NA,TGTGCCAGCAGAACAGGGTATGAAGCTTTCTTT,CASRTGYEAFF
TRBV5-1,TRBJ1-1,NA,NA,TGCGCCAGCAGCTTGGGACAGGTAGTCATGAACACTGAAGCTTTCTTT,CASSLGQVVMNTEAFF
TRBV5-4,TRBJ2-5,once,NA,TGTGCCAGCACCCTAGGGGGGGGCCGGCAAGAGACCCAGTACTTC,CASTLGGGRQETQYF
TRBV6-5,TRBJ1-1,once,TRBD1,TGTGCCAGCAGTTTAAACCGACAGGGTGAAGCTTTCTTT,CASSLNRQGEAFF
TRBV5-1,TRBJ2-7,once,TRBD1,TGCGCCAGCAGCATCCGGACAGGGAGGTTGGACGAGCAGTACTTC,CASSIRTGRLDEQYF
TRBV7-6,TRBJ1-5,NA,NA,TGTGCCAGCAGCTTAGATCTAGGGGGGGGGAGTCAGCCCCAGCATTTT,CASSLDLGGGSQPQHF
TRBV4-1,TRBJ1-4,NA,NA,TGCGCCAGCAGCCTACCCGATCGGAGGACTAATGAAAAACTGTTTTTT,CASSLPDRRTNEKLFF
TRBV11-2,TRBJ2-7,NA,NA,TGTGCCAGCAGCTTAGACTTATACGAGCAGTACTTC,CASSLDLYEQYF
TRBV5-1,TRBJ1-1,NA,NA,TGCGCCAGCAGCTTGAGCTCGAACACTGAAGCTTTCTTT,CASSLSSNTEAFF
TRBV19,TRBJ2-3,NA,NA,TGTGCCAGTAGTACAAGCCCCAGGGGTAAAGTAACAGATACGCAGTATTTT,CASSTSPRGKVTDTQYF
TRBV4-2,TRBJ1-3,few,TRBD1,TGTGCCAGCAGCCAAGATCTGACAGGGGGCGTTAGGTACTCTGGAAACACCATATATTTT,CASSQDLTGGVRYSGNTIYF
TRBV7-9,TRBJ2-3,NA,TRBD2,TGTGCCAGCTCGGCGGGGGGCACAGATACGCAGTATTTT,CASSAGGTDTQYF
TRBV7-2,TRBJ2-3,NA,TRBD1,TGTGCCAGCAGCTCCAACCGACAGGGAAGTCGGGCAGATACGCAGTATTTT,CASSSNRQGSRADTQYF
TRBV27,TRBJ2-2,NA,NA,TGTGCCAGCAGCCCTACCCGGGGGGGGGAGCTGTTTTTT,CASSPTRGGELFF
TRBV11-2,TRBJ1-2,NA,TRBD1,TGTGCCAGCAGCCAAAGGACAGGGGGCTTCGGCTACACCTTC,CASSQRTGGFGYTF
TRBV6-5,TRBJ1-4,NA,TRBD1,TGTGCCAGCAGTTCTACAGGGGGCTGGAGTGAAAAACTGTTTTTT,CASSSTGGWSEKLFF
TRBV12-5,TRBJ2-1,NA,TRBD2,TGTGCTAGTGGTTTTTCTAGCGGGACAGAGCAGTTCTTC,CASGFSSGTEQFF
TRBV6-5,TRBJ2-2,few,TRBD2,TGTGCCAGCAGTACTCTAGCGGGGGGCCCCGGGGAGCTGTTTTTT,CASSTLAGGPGELFF
TRBV3-1/TRBV3-2,TRBJ1-5,NA,NA,TGTGCCAGCAGCCAAGATACGGAGCCCCAGCATTTT,CASSQDTEPQHF
TRBV11-2,TRBJ2-3,NA,NA,TGTGCCAGCAGCCCCTTCAGGAGCACAGATACGCAGTATTTT,CASSPFRSTDTQYF
TRBV6-2/TRBV6-3,TRBJ1-5,NA,TRBD1,TGTGCCAGCAGTTACTCTGGACAGGGTAGAAGGAGCAATCAGCCCCAGCATTTT,CASSYSGQGRRSNQPQHF
TRBV3-1/TRBV3-2,TRBJ2-5,NA,TRBD2,TGTGCCAGCAGCCAAGATACAGCGGGGGGCAGTGCAGAGACCCAGTACTTC,CASSQDTAGGSAETQYF
TRBV3-1/TRBV3-2,TRBJ2-3,NA,TRBD2,TGTGCCAGCAGCCAAGGGCCGGGGGGGGCCACAGATACGCAGTATTTT,CASSQGPGGATDTQYF
TRBV4-1,TRBJ2-5,NA,TRBD2,TGCGCCAGCAGCCAAGATCAACGGCTAGCGGGGGGTAGAGAGACCCAGTACTTC,CASSQDQRLAGGRETQYF
TRBV9,TRBJ2-1,NA,NA,TGTGCCAGCAGCTTGAACGAGGGTGAGCAGTTCTTC,CASSLNEGEQFF
TRBV5-1,TRBJ2-2,NA,TRBD1,TGCGCCAGCAGCAGGGGGCTTTCCGACTTCACCGGGGAGCTGTTTTTT,CASSRGLSDFTGELFF
TRBV15,TRBJ2-4,NA,TRBD2,TGTGCCACCAGCACAGAGGTGGCTAGCGGGGAGTACTTC,CATSTEVASGEYF
TRBV5-6,TRBJ2-2,once,NA,TGTGCCAGCAGCTTAGGAGACACCGGGGAGCTGTTTTTT,CASSLGDTGELFF
TRBV10-3,TRBJ2-1,NA,NA,TGTGCCATCAGTGACCCAGGGACTGTCAACAATGAGCAGTTCTTC,CAISDPGTVNNEQFF